This T cell receptor (beta chain) was sequenced during a study of cytomegalovirus exposure and HLA in healthy donors. PCR primers comprised 60 Vbeta and 13 Jbeta primers. Sequenced by immunoSEQ multiplex PCR; TCRdb stores in-frame clones only, minus some. This sample has roughly 140,000 clones, with about three quarters found just once. Worth noting for this clone: Its antigen remains unknown. A read error may produce the germline difference seen at one junction end.

Germline V gene lookup returns CDR1 SNHLY and CDR2 FYNNEI. The CDR3 is 13 residues long. Healthy people donating bone marrow made up the donors. Points from the study as a whole: The study put 150 to 200 TCR beta chains on its list as cytomegalovirus-associated. Many donors carried some public TCRs, although rarity characterized most TCR sequences.

The clonotype comes from a woman aged 25-40 years in good health and CMV-seronegative. Sample: PBMCs. This chain connects TRBV2 to TRBJ1-5; no definite D call. This CDR3 is CASGELGNQPQHF. CDR3 sequence (DNA): TGTGCCAGCGGTGAGTTAGGCAATCAGCCCCAGCATTTT.